In this sample, the clone carrying this T cell receptor beta chain turned up a few times. This sample was included in a study of blood T cell repertoires in COVID-19. Study background: Samples of COVID-19 (acute and convalescent) were obtained from the United States, Italy and Spain.

In the original workflow: Estimation of nucleated cell counts was performed using reference gene primer amplification. Some clones are missing from TCRdb's copy, which holds only in-frame ones; the method was immunoSEQ multiplex PCR. V, J and clone size reflect that table, while D and trimming were determined from the DNA. Among 200,000 to 250,000 clones listed, approximately 86% were seen once. Trimming shortened V by 1 base and J by 0 bases, and 6 bases separated the two germline ends. This CDR3 contains 14 residues. Germline V gene lookup returns CDR1 SGHTA and CDR2 FQGNSA. The J gene is TRBJ1-2, the V gene TRBV7-2; D possibly corresponds to TRBD1 (6 bases). This TCR was sampled from an older woman with active or convalescent COVID-19. The sample was peripheral blood. The CDR3 bases are TGTGCCAGCAGCTTAGGGACAGCTAACTATGGCTACACCTTC. Translation: CASSLGTANYGYTF.